These 10 T cell receptor beta chains were all obtained from the same sample, sequenced in a study of shared clonotypes between healthy human individuals (dated by TCRdb to between 2020 and 2021). Preparation of the library involved the immunoSEQ multiplex PCR assay. Sourced from immuneACCESS, this table was stored by TCRdb with only in-frame sequences that have V and J called. A share of the clones is absent; for the studies checked, an unresolved V gene accounts for under half, and the remainder has no known explanation. This sample has about 730,000 clones in its table, and 72% of those were observed once. The top ten clones comprise more than 1.5% of the sample. The material sequenced was memory CD4+ T cells sorted from blood. What this sample's cell subset or site label stands for: CD45RA-negative fraction. The receptors come from a young woman in good health.

The chain uses TRBV6-5 and TRBJ2-1, with 11 bases fitting TRBD2. The germline gives CDR1 MNHEY, CDR2 SVGAGI. The CDR3 loop spans 16 amino acids. With V trimmed by 2 bases and J by 6 bases, 6 bases remained unmatched. The CDR3 region is CASSYQLAGVGNEQFF. As DNA, the CDR3 is TGTGCCAGCAGTTACCAACTAGCGGGAGTGGGCAATGAGCAGTTCTTC.

On this clone: Other DNA sequences within the sample encode an identical CDR3. The gene calls are TRBV18 and TRBJ2-5; 8 nucleotides agree with TRBD1. The CDR3 is 13 residues long. V lost 2 bases, J lost 4 bases, and 0 bases stayed unmatched. The germline gives CDR1 KGHSH, CDR2 LQKENI. The CDR3 DNA follows: TGTGCCAGCTCACCAGGACAGGGAGAGACCCAGTACTTC. Encoded protein: CASSPGQGETQYF. The complete variable domain, with remaining parts taken from reference TRBV18 and TRBJ2-5, reads NAGVMQNPRHLVRRRGQEARLRCSPMKGHSHVYWYRQLPEEGLKFMVYLQKENIIDESGMPKERFSAEFPKEGPSILRIQQVVRGDSAAYFCASSPGQGETQYFGPGTRLLVL.

The chain recombines TRBV11-2 with TRBJ2-1; 8 bases line up with TRBD2. Germline CDR1 is SGHAT and CDR2 is FQNNGV. CDR3 size: 16 residues. V gave up 3 bases and J gave up 0 bases; unmatched junction bases: 4. CDR3 sequence: CASSFLSGSSYNEQFF. In nucleotides, the CDR3 is TGTGCCAGCAGCTTTCTCAGCGGGAGCTCCTACAATGAGCAGTTCTTC.

This clone was observed a single time. This may stem from a read error, because a much larger clone lies one nucleotide away. This chain connects TRBV7-2 to TRBJ2-7; D gene ambiguous. Trimming pared 3 bases from V and 3 bases from J, leaving 3 bases between. Germline CDR1 reads SGHTA; CDR2 reads FQGNSA. The CDR3 spans 11 residues. For the CDR3, the DNA is TGTGCCAGCAGCTTGTACTACGAGCAGTACTTC. This codes for CASSLYYEQYF.

The chain has TRBV5-5 and TRBJ2-7; 11 bases align to TRBD2. This CDR3 is built from 14 residues. Germline loops: CDR1 SGHKS, CDR2 YYEKEE (reference sequence). Trimming took 0 bases from V and 9 from J; bases not matched to a gene: 5. CDR3 nucleotides: TGTGCCAGCAGCTTGGATCCGCTAGCGGGAGGGCAGTACTTC. This gives the protein CASSLDPLAGGQYF.

J is TRBJ1-5 and V is TRBV28, with a weak D call TRBD1 (5 bases). The CDR3 contains 14 residues. The germline V gene has CDR1 MDHEN and CDR2 SYDVKM. The V gene lost 3 bases and the J gene lost 6 bases, with 12 bases spanning the gap. The DNA for the CDR3 is TGTGCCAGCAGTTTTTGGCAGGGTACTCAGCCCCAGCATTTT. As protein: CASSFWQGTQPQHF.

The CDR3 DNA is TGTGCCAGCAGTTTATTTGGACCTAACTATGGCTACACCTTC. Translated, it gives CASSLFGPNYGYTF. This chain uses TRBV27 with TRBJ1-2; D is undetermined. The CDR3 consists of 14 residues. The V end was cut by 1 base, the J end by 0 bases, with 6 bases between. Germline lookup yields CDR1 MNHEY and CDR2 SMNVEV (reference sequence).

The chain combines TRBV28 with TRBJ1-1; 7 bases agree with TRBD1. The J segment lost 8 bases and the V segment lost 6 bases, leaving 9 bases of the junction unmatched. CDR3 size: 13 residues. Germline assignment: CDR1 MDHEN and CDR2 SYDVKM. The CDR3: CASRTTGVMEAFF. Written as DNA, the CDR3 is TGTGCCAGCAGGACTACAGGGGTGATGGAAGCTTTCTTT.

This sequence joins TRBV10-3 and TRBJ2-1, with TRBD2 as a possible D gene (5 bases). This CDR3 has 13 residues. Trimming took 2 bases from V and 8 from J, leaving 10 bases between them. Germline lookup yields CDR1 ENHRY and CDR2 SYGVKD. The CDR3 loop reads CAISEEGWDEQFF. In DNA, the CDR3 is TGTGCCATCAGTGAGGAGGGTTGGGATGAGCAGTTCTTC.

This clone was seen a handful of times. The V call is TRBV5-1, the J call TRBJ1-1; no clear D gene. Trimming shortened V by 3 bases and J by 0 bases, and 12 bases separated the two germline ends. The V gene's germline CDR1 is SGHRS and CDR2 YFSETQ. The CDR3 is made up of 15 amino acids. The CDR3 DNA sequence: TGCGCCAGCAGCTCCACGGGGTACATGAACACTGAAGCTTTCTTT. It yields the protein CASSSTGYMNTEAFF.